This TCR beta chain is drawn from a study of blood T cell repertoires in COVID-19. There are 14 residues in the CDR3. V was trimmed by 3 bases and J by 4 bases, leaving 11 bases between them. Germline V gives CDR1 SGHRS, CDR2 YFSETQ. The method was immunoSEQ multiplex PCR; TCRdb's version includes in-frame clones alone and lacks a portion of them. The sample yields over 100,000 clones, approximately 90% seen once. The specimen sequenced was peripheral blood. The gene calls are TRBV5-1 and TRBJ2-1; tentative D call: TRBD2 (5 bases). The sequence was collected from a man aged 45 to 65 with acute or convalescent COVID-19. The CDR3 nucleotides read TGCGCCAGCAGCTCCCCAGCGGTTTACAATGAGCAGTTCTTC. Its translation is CASSSPAVYNEQFF. The full variable domain, its missing parts supplied by reference TRBV5-1 and TRBJ2-1, is KAGVTQTPRYLIKTRGQQVTLSCSPISGHRSVSWYQQTPGQGLQFLFEYFSETQRNKGNFPGRFSGRQFSNSRSEMNVSTLELGDSALYLCASSSPAVYNEQFFGPGTRLTVL.